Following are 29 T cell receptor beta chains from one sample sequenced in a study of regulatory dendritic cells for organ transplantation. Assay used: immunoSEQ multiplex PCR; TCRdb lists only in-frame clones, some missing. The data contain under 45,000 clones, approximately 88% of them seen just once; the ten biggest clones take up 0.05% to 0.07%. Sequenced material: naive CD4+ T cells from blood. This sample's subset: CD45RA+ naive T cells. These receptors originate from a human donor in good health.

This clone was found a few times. CDR3 sequence: CASSVSEVNEQYF. CDR3 DNA: TGTGCCAGTAGTGTTTCGGAGGTAAACGAGCAGTACTTC. V gene TRBV19 combines with J gene TRBJ2-7, with D possibly TRBD2 on 5 matching bases. The germline V gene encodes CDR1 LNHDA and CDR2 SQIVND (reference sequence). The CDR3 is 13 amino acids. V lost 5 bases and J 5 bases, leaving 13 bases between the germline ends.

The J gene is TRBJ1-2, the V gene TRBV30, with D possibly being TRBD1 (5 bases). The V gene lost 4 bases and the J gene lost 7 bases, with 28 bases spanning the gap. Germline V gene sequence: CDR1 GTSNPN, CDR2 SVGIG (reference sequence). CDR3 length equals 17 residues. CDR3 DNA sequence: TGTGCCTGGAACCCACAGATAGGACACTCGATACGGGGTGGCTACACCTTC. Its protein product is CAWNPQIGHSIRGGYTF.

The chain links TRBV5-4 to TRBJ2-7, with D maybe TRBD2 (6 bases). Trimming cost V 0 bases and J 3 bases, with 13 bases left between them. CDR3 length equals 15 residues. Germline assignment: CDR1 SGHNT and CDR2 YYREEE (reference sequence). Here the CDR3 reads CASSLAVSGFYEQYF. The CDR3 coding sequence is TGTGCCAGCAGCTTGGCCGTTAGCGGATTCTACGAGCAGTACTTC.

The chain's CDR3 is CASSLFNQPQHF. The CDR3, as DNA: TGTGCCAGCAGTTTATTTAATCAGCCCCAGCATTTT. The rearrangement joins TRBV28 to TRBJ1-5, with D unresolved. The CDR3 has 12 amino acids. Trimming cost V 1 base and J 4 bases, with 2 bases left between them. CDR1 MDHEN and CDR2 SYDVKM come from the germline V gene.

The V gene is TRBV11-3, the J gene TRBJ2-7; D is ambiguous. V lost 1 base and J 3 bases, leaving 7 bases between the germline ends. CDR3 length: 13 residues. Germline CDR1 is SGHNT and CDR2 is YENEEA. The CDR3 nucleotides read TGTGCCAGCAGCTTAGGTCAGGACTACGAGCAGTACTTC. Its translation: CASSLGQDYEQYF.

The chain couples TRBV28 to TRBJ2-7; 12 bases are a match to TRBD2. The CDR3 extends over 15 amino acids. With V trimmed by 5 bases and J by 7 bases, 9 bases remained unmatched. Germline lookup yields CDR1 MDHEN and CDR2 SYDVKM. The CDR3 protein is CASSVTSGRLFEQYF. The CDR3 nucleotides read TGTGCCAGCAGTGTCACTAGCGGGAGGCTCTTTGAGCAGTACTTC.

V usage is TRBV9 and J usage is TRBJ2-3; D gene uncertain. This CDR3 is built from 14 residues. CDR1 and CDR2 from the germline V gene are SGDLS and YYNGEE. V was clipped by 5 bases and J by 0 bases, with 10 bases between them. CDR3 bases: TGTGCCAGCAGTGTGAGCGAAAGCACAGATACGCAGTATTTT. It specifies CASSVSESTDTQYF. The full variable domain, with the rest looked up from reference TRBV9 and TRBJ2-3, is DSGVTQTPKHLITATGQRVTLRCSPRSGDLSVYWYQQSLDQGLQFLIQYYNGEERAKGNILERFSAQQFPDLHSELNLSSLELGDSALYFCASSVSESTDTQYFGPGTRLTVL.

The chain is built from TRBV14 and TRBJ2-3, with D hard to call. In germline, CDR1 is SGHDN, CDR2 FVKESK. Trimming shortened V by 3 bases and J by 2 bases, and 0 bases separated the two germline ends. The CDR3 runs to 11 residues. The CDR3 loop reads CASSHTDTQYF. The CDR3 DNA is TGTGCCAGCAGCCACACAGATACGCAGTATTTT.

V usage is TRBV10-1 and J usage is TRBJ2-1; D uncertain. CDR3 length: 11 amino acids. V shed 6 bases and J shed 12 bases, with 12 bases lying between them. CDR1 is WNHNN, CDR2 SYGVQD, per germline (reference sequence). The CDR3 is CASSDSYGQFF. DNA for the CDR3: TGCGCCAGCAGCGATTCGTACGGGCAGTTCTTC.

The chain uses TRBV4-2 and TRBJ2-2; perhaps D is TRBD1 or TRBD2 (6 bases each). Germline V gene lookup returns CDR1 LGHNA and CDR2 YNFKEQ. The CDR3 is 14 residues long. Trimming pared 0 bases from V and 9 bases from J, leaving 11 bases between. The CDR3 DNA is TGTGCCAGCAGCCAAGATCGTGGGGGGCGGGAGCTGTTTTTT. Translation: CASSQDRGGRELFF.

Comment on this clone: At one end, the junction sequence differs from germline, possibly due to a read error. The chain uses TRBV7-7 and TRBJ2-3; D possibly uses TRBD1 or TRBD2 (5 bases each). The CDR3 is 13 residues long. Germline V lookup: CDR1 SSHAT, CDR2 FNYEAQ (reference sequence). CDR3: CASSLGELDTQYF. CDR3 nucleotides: TGTGCTAGCAGCTTAGGGGAGTTGGATACGCAGTATTTT.

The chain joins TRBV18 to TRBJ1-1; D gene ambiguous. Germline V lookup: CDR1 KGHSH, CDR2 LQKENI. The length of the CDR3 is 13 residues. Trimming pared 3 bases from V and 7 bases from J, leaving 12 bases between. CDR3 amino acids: CASSPLPRVEAFF. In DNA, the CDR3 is TGTGCCAGCTCACCCCTGCCGAGGGTTGAAGCTTTCTTT.

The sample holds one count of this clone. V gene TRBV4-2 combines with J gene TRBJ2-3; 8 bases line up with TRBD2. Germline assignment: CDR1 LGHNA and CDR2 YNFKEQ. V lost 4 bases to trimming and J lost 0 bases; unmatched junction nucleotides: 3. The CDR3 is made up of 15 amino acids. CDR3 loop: CASSRSGGSTDTQYF. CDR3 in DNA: TGTGCCAGCAGCCGTTCGGGGGGGAGCACAGATACGCAGTATTTT.

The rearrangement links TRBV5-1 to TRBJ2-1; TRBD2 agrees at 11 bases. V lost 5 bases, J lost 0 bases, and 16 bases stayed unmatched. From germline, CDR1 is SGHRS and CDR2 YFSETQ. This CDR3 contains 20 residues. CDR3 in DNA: TGCGCCAGCAGGAATACCCTAGCGGGAGGCTTACTTAGCTCCTACAATGAGCAGTTCTTC. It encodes CASRNTLAGGLLSSYNEQFF.

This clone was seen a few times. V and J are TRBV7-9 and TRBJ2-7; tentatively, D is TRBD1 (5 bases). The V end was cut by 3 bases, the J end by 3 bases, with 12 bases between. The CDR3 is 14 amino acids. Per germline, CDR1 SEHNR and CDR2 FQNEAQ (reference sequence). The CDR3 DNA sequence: TGTGCCAGCAGCTTTCCCCAGGGTGGCTACGAGCAGTACTTC. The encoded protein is CASSFPQGGYEQYF.

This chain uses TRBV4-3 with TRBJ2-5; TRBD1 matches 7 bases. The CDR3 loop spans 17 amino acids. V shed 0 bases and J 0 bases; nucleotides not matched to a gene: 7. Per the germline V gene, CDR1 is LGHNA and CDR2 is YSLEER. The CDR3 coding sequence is TGCGCCAGCAGCCAAGATTGGAGAGACAGGGACCAAGAGACCCAGTACTTC. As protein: CASSQDWRDRDQETQYF.

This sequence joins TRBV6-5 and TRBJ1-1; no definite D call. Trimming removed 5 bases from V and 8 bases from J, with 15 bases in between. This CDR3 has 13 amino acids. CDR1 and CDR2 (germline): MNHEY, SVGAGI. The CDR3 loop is CASSDSPSREAFF. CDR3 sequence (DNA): TGTGCCAGCAGTGATTCTCCTAGCAGGGAAGCTTTCTTT.

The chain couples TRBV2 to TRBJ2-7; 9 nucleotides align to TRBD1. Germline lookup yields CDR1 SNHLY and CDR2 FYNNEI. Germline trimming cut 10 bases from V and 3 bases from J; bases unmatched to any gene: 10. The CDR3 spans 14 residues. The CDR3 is CATQPGQGLYEQYF. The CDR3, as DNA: TGTGCCACTCAGCCGGGACAGGGACTCTACGAGCAGTACTTC. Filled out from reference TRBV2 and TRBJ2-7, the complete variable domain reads EPEVTQTPSHQVTQMGQEVILRCVPISNHLYFYWYRQILGQKVEFLVSFYNNEISEKSEIFDDQFSVERPDGSNFTLKIRSTKLEDSAMYFCATQPGQGLYEQYFGPGTRLTVT.

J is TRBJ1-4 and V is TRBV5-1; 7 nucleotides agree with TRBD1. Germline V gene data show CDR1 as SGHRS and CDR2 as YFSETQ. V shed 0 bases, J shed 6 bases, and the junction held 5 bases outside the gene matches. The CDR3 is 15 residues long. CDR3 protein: CASSLEGGPDEKLFF. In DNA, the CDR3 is TGCGCCAGCAGCTTGGAAGGGGGCCCGGATGAAAAACTGTTTTTT. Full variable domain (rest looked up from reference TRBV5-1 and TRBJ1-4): KAGVTQTPRYLIKTRGQQVTLSCSPISGHRSVSWYQQTPGQGLQFLFEYFSETQRNKGNFPGRFSGRQFSNSRSEMNVSTLELGDSALYLCASSLEGGPDEKLFFGSGTQLSVL.

CDR3 residues: CAWSRPQRSGYTF. The CDR3 DNA reads as TGTGCCTGGAGTCGACCACAGAGAAGCGGCTACACCTTC. The chain couples TRBV30 to TRBJ1-2, with D unclear. The V gene's germline CDR1 is GTSNPN and CDR2 SVGIG (reference sequence). This CDR3 is built from 13 residues. Trimming took off 2 bases at V and 8 bases at J, with 15 bases between the two ends.

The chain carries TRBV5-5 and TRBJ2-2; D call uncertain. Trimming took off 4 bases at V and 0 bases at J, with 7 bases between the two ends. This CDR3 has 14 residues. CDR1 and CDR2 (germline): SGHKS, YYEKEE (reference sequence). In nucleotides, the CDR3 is TGTGCCAGCAGCGTCCGGGCGAACACCGGGGAGCTGTTTTTT. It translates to CASSVRANTGELFF.

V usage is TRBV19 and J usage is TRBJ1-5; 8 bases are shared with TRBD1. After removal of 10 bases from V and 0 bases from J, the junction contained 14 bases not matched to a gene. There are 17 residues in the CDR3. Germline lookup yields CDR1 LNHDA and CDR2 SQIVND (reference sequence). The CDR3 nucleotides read TGTGCCACCGGCCGACAGGGGCGAACTTATAGCAATCAGCCCCAGCATTTT. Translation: CATGRQGRTYSNQPQHF.

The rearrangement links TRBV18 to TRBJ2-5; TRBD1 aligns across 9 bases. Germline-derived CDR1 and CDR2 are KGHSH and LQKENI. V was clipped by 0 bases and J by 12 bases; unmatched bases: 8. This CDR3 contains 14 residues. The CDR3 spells CASSPPEDRGQKYF. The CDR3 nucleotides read TGTGCCAGCTCACCACCGGAGGACAGGGGTCAGAAGTACTTC.

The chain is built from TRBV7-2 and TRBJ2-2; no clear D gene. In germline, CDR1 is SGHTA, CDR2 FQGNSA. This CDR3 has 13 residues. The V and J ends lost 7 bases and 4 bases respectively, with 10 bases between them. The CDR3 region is CASTRVLTGELFF. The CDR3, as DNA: TGTGCCAGCACCCGGGTCCTCACCGGGGAGCTGTTTTTT.

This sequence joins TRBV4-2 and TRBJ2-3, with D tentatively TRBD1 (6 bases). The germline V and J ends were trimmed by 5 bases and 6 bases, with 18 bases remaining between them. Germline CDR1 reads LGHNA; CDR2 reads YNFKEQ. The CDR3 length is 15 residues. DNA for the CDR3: TGTGCCAGCAGCGCAGGGGAAAAAGCAGGGGATACGCAGTATTTT. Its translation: CASSAGEKAGDTQYF.

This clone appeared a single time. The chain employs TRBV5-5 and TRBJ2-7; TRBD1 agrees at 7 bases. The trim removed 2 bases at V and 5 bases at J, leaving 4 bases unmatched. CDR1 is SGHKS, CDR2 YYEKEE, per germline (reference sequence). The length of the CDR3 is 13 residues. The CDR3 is CASSLNRGHEQYF. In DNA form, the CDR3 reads TGTGCCAGCAGCTTAAACAGGGGCCACGAGCAGTACTTC.

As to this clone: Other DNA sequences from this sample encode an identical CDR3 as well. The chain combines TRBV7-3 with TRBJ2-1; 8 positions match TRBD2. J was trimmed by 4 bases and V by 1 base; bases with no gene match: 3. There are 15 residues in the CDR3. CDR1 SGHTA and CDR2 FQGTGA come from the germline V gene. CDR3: CASSLISGVYNEQFF. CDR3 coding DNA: TGTGCCAGCAGCTTAATTAGCGGGGTTTACAATGAGCAGTTCTTC.

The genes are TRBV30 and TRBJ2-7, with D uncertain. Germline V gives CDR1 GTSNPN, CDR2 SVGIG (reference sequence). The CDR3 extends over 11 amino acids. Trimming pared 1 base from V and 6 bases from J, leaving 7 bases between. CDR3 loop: CAWSGSGEQYF. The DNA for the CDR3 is TGTGCCTGGAGTGGTTCTGGCGAGCAGTACTTC.

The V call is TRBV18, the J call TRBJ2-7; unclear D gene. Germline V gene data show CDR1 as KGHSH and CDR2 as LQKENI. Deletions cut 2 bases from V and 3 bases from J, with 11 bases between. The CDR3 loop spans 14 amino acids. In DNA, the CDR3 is TGTGCCAGCTCACCAAGTTACAGCATCTACGAGCAGTACTTC. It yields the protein CASSPSYSIYEQYF.